This T cell receptor (beta chain) was identified during a study of T cell responses to AZD1222 COVID-19 vaccine. CDR3 length equals 15 residues. With V trimmed by 5 bases and J by 5 bases, 6 bases remained unmatched. The germline V gene encodes CDR1 SGHNT and CDR2 YYREEE (reference sequence). Study-wide points: Without day 14 samples, only post-peak T cell repertoires were studied. Targeting of unmutated variant regions was reportedly seen in nearly half of spike-specific TCRs.

TCRdb's copy holds only in-frame clones and misses some; the assay was immunoSEQ multiplex PCR. The sample includes around 140,000 clones, nearly 90% of them seen just once. Worth noting for this clone: What it recognizes is unknown.

Sample: peripheral blood, taken on day 0 of AZD1222 vaccination. The rearrangement uses TRBV5-4 and TRBJ2-1, with 11 bases aligning to TRBD2. The receptor's source is an adult in good health. CDR3 in DNA: TGTGCCAGCAGGTCCGGGACTAGCGGTAACAATGAGCAGTTCTTC. This codes for CASRSGTSGNNEQFF.